This TCR beta chain was sequenced during a study of early T cells in non-severe SARS-CoV-2 infection. Study at large: Bulk RNA taken from unsorted whole blood was sequenced, leaving chains unpaired.

V shed 5 bases and J 5 bases; nucleotides not matched to a gene: 8. Germline V CDR1 and CDR2: MNHEY, SVGEGT. This CDR3 contains 14 residues. The table lists this clonotype with a few counts. The TCR library protocol attached unique molecular identifiers to the individual cDNA molecules. TCRdb called the 5' RACE reads again in MiXCR, with one record for every CDR3 protein. The sample contains under 85,000 distinct CDR3 sequences, around 13% of which appear only once. This TCR was sampled from an adult who was a healthcare worker with PCR-confirmed SARS-CoV-2 infection or an uninfected control (not recorded which). The specimen was whole blood. The chain is built from TRBV6-2 or TRBV6-3 and TRBJ2-7; 8 bases match TRBD1. The CDR3 sequence is CASSPDREVHEQYF. CDR3 DNA sequence: TGTGCCAGCAGTCCGGACAGGGAGGTCCACGAGCAGTACTTC.